Shown below are 5 T cell receptor beta chains from a single sample sequenced in a study of blood T cell repertoires in COVID-19. Some clones are missing from TCRdb's copy, which holds only in-frame ones; the method was immunoSEQ multiplex PCR. The table includes 64,000 or so clones, 70% to 80% detected once. The sample consisted of peripheral blood. The receptor source for this set is an elderly man with acute or convalescent COVID-19.

The chain is built from TRBV4-1 and TRBJ1-2; maybe TRBD1 (6 bases). V lost 1 base to trimming and J lost 8 bases, with 20 bases between them. This CDR3 contains 16 residues. Germline assignment: CDR1 MGHRA and CDR2 YSYEKL. The CDR3 is CASSQGSYRDLKGYTF. The CDR3 region has the DNA TGCGCCAGCAGCCAAGGCTCCTACAGGGATCTAAAAGGCTACACCTTC.

The J gene is TRBJ2-7, the V gene TRBV5-4, with 7 bases fitting TRBD2. Germline V gives CDR1 SGHNT, CDR2 YYREEE (reference sequence). V lost 2 bases to trimming and J lost 3 bases; unmatched junction nucleotides: 8. The CDR3 covers 15 residues. CDR3 protein: CASSLNFGEGYEQYF. In nucleotides, the CDR3 is TGTGCCAGCAGCTTAAATTTTGGGGAGGGCTACGAGCAGTACTTC.

This chain joins TRBV5-1 and TRBJ2-3; TRBD2 matches 13 bases. The CDR3 length is 16 residues. The junction had 4 bases not matched to a gene; V was cut back by 4 bases and J by 2 bases. The germline V gene has CDR1 SGHRS and CDR2 YFSETQ. The CDR3 is CASSLGLAGTTDTQYF. The CDR3 DNA is TGCGCCAGCAGCCTGGGACTAGCGGGAACCACAGATACGCAGTATTTT.

The rearrangement joins TRBV7-9 to TRBJ1-3, with 7 bases that match TRBD1. The CDR3 is made up of 15 amino acids. The junction had 8 bases not matched to a gene; V was cut back by 5 bases and J by 4 bases. CDR1 SEHNR and CDR2 FQNEAQ come from the germline V gene (reference sequence). The CDR3 DNA follows: TGTGCCAGCAGCCCGGAGGGACAGACGGGAAACACCATATATTTT. This sequence encodes CASSPEGQTGNTIYF.

V is TRBV9 and J is TRBJ1-5; 9 bases are a match to TRBD1. The V segment lost 3 bases and the J segment 4 bases; nucleotides outside the gene matches: 2. Germline CDR1 is SGDLS and CDR2 is YYNGEE. The CDR3 contains 14 residues. As DNA, the CDR3 is TGTGCCAGCAGCGCGGGGACAGGGAATCAGCCCCAGCATTTT. Its translation: CASSAGTGNQPQHF.